Listed here are 8 T cell receptor beta chains from one sample, sequenced in a study of shared clonotypes between healthy human individuals. Using immunoSEQ multiplex PCR, the repertoire was profiled, and TCRdb retains in-frame clones only, with some absent. The sample yields roughly 650,000 clones, more than 95% seen once. What was sequenced was naive CD4+ T cells sorted from blood. This sample's subset: CD45RA+ positively selected. All receptors come from a woman between 25 and 40 years old in good health.

This chain links TRBV2 with TRBJ1-1; no clear D gene. CDR3 size: 12 residues. Trimming left V 8 bases short and J 7 bases short, with 14 bases between. In germline, CDR1 is SNHLY, CDR2 FYNNEI. The CDR3 loop is CASFMTGSEAFF. CDR3 nucleotide sequence: TGTGCCAGCTTCATGACTGGAAGTGAAGCTTTCTTT.

The gene calls are TRBV5-1 and TRBJ2-7, with D perhaps being TRBD1 or TRBD2 (5 bases each). V shed 3 bases and J shed 2 bases, with 12 bases lying between them. The germline V gene encodes CDR1 SGHRS and CDR2 YFSETQ. This CDR3 spans 14 amino acids. The CDR3 nucleotides are TGCGCCAGCAGCTCCGGGACCGATACCTACGAGCAGTACTTC. This codes for CASSSGTDTYEQYF.

As regards this clone: In the same sample, other DNA sequences code for this CDR3. The V and J genes are TRBV6-1 and TRBJ1-2; possible D gene TRBD1, 5 bases. V was pared by 4 bases and J by 5 bases, with 8 bases between. There are 12 residues in the CDR3. Germline V gene data show CDR1 as MNHNS and CDR2 as SASEGT. The CDR3 DNA is TGTGCCAGCAGTGTGACAGATTATGGCTACACCTTC. This encodes CASSVTDYGYTF.

In DNA, the CDR3 is TGTGCCAGCAGCTTGGGCGGATCCGGGATAGCTTTCTTT. Encoded protein: CASSLGGSGIAFF. The chain joins TRBV5-6 to TRBJ1-1; no firm D call. Per the germline V gene, CDR1 is SGHDT and CDR2 is YYEEEE. V was trimmed by 0 bases and J by 10 bases, leaving 13 bases between them. The CDR3 consists of 13 residues.

The J gene is TRBJ2-1, the V gene TRBV27; 7 bases fit TRBD1. The J segment lost 7 bases and the V segment lost 6 bases, leaving 12 bases of the junction unmatched. The CDR3 contains 15 residues. Germline CDR1 MNHEY, CDR2 SMNVEV (reference sequence). CDR3 in DNA: TGTGCCAGCAGAGACAGGGCTCGGTTGGTGAATGAGCAGTTCTTC. Protein product: CASRDRARLVNEQFF.

The chain couples TRBV5-1 to TRBJ2-1; 11 bases line up with TRBD1. Germline CDR1 SGHRS, CDR2 YFSETQ. Trimming took 5 bases from V and 9 from J; bases not matched to a gene: 7. This CDR3 comprises 14 residues. The DNA of the CDR3 is TGCGCCAGCAGTGGAGGACAGGGGGCGTCTGAGCAGTTCTTC. This gives the protein CASSGGQGASEQFF.

V and J are TRBV15 and TRBJ2-7; 12 bases are shared with TRBD2. The CDR3 length is 19 residues. V lost 2 bases, J lost 4 bases, and 15 bases stayed unmatched. In germline, CDR1 is LNHNV, CDR2 YYDKDF (reference sequence). The CDR3: CATSRYIATSGSKSYEQYF. In DNA, the CDR3 is TGTGCCACCAGCAGATATATCGCGACTAGCGGGAGTAAGTCTTACGAGCAGTACTTC.

This clone was observed once. This chain joins TRBV6-1 and TRBJ2-7; TRBD2 matches at 7 bases. There are 15 residues in the CDR3. Germline CDR1 and CDR2: MNHNS and SASEGT. J was trimmed by 0 bases and V by 7 bases; bases with no gene match: 9. The CDR3, as DNA: TGTGCCAGCACCAAAAAGGCGGGGGACTCCTACGAGCAGTACTTC. Translating gives CASTKKAGDSYEQYF.